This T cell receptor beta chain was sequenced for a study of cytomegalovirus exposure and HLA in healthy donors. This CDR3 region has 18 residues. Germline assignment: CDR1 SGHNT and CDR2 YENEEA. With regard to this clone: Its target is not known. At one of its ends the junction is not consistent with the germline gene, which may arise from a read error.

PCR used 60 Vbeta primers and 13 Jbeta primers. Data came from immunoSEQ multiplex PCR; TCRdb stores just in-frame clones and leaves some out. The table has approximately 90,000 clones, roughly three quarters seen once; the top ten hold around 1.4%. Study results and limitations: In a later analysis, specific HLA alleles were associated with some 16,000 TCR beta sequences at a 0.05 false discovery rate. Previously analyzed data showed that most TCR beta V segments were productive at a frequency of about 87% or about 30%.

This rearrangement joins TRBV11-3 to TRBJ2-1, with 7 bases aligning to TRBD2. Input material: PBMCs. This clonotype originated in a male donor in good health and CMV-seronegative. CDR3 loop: CASSLGGGVRVKTDEQLF. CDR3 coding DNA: TGTGCCAGCAGCTTAGGGGGAGGGGTCAGGGTCAAAACAGATGAGCAGCTCTTC.